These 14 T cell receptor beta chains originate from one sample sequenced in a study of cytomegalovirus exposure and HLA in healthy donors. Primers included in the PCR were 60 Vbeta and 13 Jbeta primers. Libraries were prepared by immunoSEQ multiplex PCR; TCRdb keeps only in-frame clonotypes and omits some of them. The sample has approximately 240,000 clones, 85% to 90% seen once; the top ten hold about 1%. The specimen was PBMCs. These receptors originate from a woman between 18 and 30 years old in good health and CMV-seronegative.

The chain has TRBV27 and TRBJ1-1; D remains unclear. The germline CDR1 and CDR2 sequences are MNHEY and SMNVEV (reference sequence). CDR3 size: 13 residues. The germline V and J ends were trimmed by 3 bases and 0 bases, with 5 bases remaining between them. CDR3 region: CASSFGLNTEAFF. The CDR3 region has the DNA TGTGCCAGCAGTTTTGGCTTGAACACTGAAGCTTTCTTT.

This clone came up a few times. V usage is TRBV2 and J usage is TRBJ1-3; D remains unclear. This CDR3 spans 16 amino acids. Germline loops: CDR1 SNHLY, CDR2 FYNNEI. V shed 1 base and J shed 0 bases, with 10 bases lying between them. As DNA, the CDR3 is TGTGCCAGCAGTGAAGAAACTAGAGCCTCTGGAAACACCATATATTTT. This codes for CASSEETRASGNTIYF.

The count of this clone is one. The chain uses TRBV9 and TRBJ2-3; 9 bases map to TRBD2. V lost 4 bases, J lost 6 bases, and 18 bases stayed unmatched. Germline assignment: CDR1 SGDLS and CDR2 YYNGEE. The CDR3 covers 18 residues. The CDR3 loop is CASSQPPTSGLDEDTQYF. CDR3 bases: TGTGCCAGCAGCCAGCCACCGACTAGCGGACTCGATGAGGATACGCAGTATTTT.

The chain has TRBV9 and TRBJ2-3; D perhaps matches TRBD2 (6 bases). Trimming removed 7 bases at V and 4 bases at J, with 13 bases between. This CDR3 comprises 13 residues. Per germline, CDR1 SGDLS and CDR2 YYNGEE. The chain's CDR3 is CASAGFLADTQYF. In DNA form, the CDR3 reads TGTGCCAGCGCGGGATTCCTAGCAGATACGCAGTATTTT.

Here the CDR3 DNA reads TGTGCCAGCAGCTTGGTTGAGGGAGGGACCCAGTACTTC. This translates into CASSLVEGGTQYF. The chain combines TRBV5-5 with TRBJ2-5; D perhaps matches TRBD2 (6 bases). The CDR3 is 13 residues long. Trimming shortened V by 0 bases and J by 7 bases, and 10 bases separated the two germline ends. In germline, CDR1 is SGHKS, CDR2 YYEKEE (reference sequence).

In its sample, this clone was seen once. This chain's CDR3 is CSAQQYNEQFF. Written as DNA, the CDR3 is TGCAGTGCCCAACAATACAATGAGCAGTTCTTC. V usage is TRBV20-1 and J usage is TRBJ2-1; no definite D call. CDR1 is DFQATT, CDR2 SNEGSKA, per germline (reference sequence). The V end was cut by 6 bases, the J end by 4 bases, with 7 bases between. This CDR3 contains 11 residues.

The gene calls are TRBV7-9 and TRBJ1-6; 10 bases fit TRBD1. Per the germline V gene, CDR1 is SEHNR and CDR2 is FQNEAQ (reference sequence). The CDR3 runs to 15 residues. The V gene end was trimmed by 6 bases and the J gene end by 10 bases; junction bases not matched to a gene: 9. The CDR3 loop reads CASRDRQGARSPLHF. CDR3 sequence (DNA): TGTGCCAGCAGAGATCGACAGGGGGCGCGATCACCCCTCCACTTT.

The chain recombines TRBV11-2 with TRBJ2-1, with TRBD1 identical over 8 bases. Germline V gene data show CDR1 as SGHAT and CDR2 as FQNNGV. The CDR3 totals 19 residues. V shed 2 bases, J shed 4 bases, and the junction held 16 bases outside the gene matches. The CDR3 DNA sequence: TGTGCCAGCAGCTTACCATTCGGGACCGGGACAGGTTCTTACAATGAGCAGTTCTTC. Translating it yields CASSLPFGTGTGSYNEQFF.

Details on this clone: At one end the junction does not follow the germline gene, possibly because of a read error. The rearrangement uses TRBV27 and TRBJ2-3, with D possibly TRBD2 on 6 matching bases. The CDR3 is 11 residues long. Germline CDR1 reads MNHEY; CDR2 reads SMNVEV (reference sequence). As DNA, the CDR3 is TGTGCCAGCAGTATCCGGGACTCTCATCCCTTT. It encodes CASSIRDSHPF.

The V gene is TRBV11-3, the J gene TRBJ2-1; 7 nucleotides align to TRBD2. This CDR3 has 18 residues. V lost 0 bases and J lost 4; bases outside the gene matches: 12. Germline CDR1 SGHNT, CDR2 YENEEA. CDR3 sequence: CASSLDPPGLGVYNEQFF. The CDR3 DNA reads TGTGCCAGCAGCTTAGATCCCCCCGGACTAGGGGTTTACAATGAGCAGTTCTTC.

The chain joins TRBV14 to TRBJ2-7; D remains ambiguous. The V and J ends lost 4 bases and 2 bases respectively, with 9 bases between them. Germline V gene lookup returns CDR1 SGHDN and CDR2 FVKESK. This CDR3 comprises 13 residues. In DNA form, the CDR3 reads TGTGCCAGCAGCCTACGGAGAACCTACGAGCAGTACTTC. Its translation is CASSLRRTYEQYF.

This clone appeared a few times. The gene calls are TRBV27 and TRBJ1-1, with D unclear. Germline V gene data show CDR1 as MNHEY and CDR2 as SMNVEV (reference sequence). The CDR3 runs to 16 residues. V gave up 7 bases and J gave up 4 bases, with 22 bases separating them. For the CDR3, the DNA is TGTGCCAGCATCAGGCGGGGTGAGGGAAGGCCCACTGAAGCTTTCTTT. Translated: CASIRRGEGRPTEAFF.

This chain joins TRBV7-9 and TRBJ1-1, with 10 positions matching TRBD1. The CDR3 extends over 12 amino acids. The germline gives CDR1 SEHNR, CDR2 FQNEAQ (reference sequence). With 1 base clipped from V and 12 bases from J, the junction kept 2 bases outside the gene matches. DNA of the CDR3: TGTGCCAGCAGCTTAGGGGACAGGGGATCTTTCTTT. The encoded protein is CASSLGDRGSFF.

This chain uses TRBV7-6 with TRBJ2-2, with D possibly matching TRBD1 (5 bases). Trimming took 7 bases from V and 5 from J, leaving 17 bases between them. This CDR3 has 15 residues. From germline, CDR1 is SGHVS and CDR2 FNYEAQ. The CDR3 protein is CASIPTPGLTGELFF. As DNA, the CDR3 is TGTGCCAGCATCCCGACTCCAGGGTTAACCGGGGAGCTGTTTTTT.